A single sample is the source of the 9 T cell receptor beta chains below, sequenced in a study of human T cells and chemical hapten exposure. Time point denoted: pre-sensitization, week 0. The treatment here: therapeutic diphenylcyclopropenone sensitization with weekly scalp DPC. TCRdb recomputed calls from the RACE reads with MiXCR, one row per CDR3 protein. The data show more than 80,000 distinct CDR3 sequences, around 10% seen once. The material was whole blood, obtained in connection with sensitization to the hapten diphenylcyclopropenone (DPC). Receptors originate from a woman in her 50s with alopecia areata. Some clones in this sample may be carry-over from other donors' samples.

This clonotype appeared a few times. The chain carries TRBV7-9 and TRBJ1-4; D not resolved. Germline loops: CDR1 SEHNR, CDR2 FQNEAQ (reference sequence). The CDR3 is 15 residues long. Trimming shortened V by 2 bases and J by 6 bases, and 13 bases separated the two germline ends. The CDR3 sequence: CASSLLNNKHEKLFF. The CDR3 DNA reads TGTGCCAGCAGCTTACTAAATAACAAGCATGAAAAACTGTTTTTT. Full variable domain (rest looked up from reference TRBV7-9 and TRBJ1-4): DTGVSQNPRHKITKRGQNVTFRCDPISEHNRLYWYRQTLGQGPEFLTYFQNEAQLEKSRLLSDRFSAERPKGSFSTLEIQRTEQGDSAMYLCASSLLNNKHEKLFFGSGTQLSVL.

This clonotype was counted at least ten times. This chain links TRBV4-1 with TRBJ1-6; the match to TRBD1 covers 9 bases. V dropped 0 bases and J dropped 15; count of bases not matched to a gene: 9. This CDR3 is 15 amino acids long. Germline CDR1 and CDR2: MGHRA and YSYEKL. DNA of the CDR3: TGCGCCAGCAGCCAAGATCAGACAGGGGGGGTTCTCCTCCACTTT. Encoded protein: CASSQDQTGGVLLHF.

This clonotype has a count of ten or more. The chain employs TRBV29-1 and TRBJ2-3, with no clear D. Trimming took 1 base from V and 6 from J, leaving 14 bases between them. Germline V lookup: CDR1 SQVTM, CDR2 ANQGSEA. The CDR3 extends over 14 amino acids. CDR3 sequence (DNA): TGCAGCGTTGAAGTGGACCGACTCGCGGATACGCAGTATTTT. Amino acids: CSVEVDRLADTQYF.

This clonotype was seen a handful of times. V is TRBV12-3 or TRBV12-4 and J is TRBJ2-2; possibly TRBD1 for D (6 bases). CDR3 size: 15 residues. V was cut by 8 bases and J by 6 bases, with 19 bases left in between. The CDR3 region is CASQYRAGKAGELFF. For the CDR3, the DNA is TGTGCCAGCCAATACAGGGCAGGGAAAGCCGGGGAGCTGTTTTTT.

Only a few counts were recorded for this clonotype. V and J are TRBV3-1 and TRBJ2-3; TRBD2 agrees at 8 bases. Per the germline V gene, CDR1 is LGHDT and CDR2 is YNNKEL (reference sequence). The V gene end was trimmed by 6 bases and the J gene end by 0 bases; junction bases not matched to a gene: 5. The CDR3 spans 15 residues. CDR3: CASSQTSASTDTQYF. CDR3 coding DNA: TGTGCCAGCAGTCAGACTAGCGCAAGCACAGATACGCAGTATTTT.

The V and J genes are TRBV6-5 and TRBJ2-3, with D perhaps matching TRBD1 or TRBD2 (6 bases each). This CDR3 contains 14 residues. In germline, CDR1 is MNHEY, CDR2 SVGAGI. The V end lost 8 bases, the J end lost 2 bases, and 14 bases lay between the germline ends. The CDR3 here is CASDWGALTDTQYF. The CDR3 nucleotides read TGTGCCAGCGACTGGGGGGCCCTCACAGATACGCAGTATTTT.

This clonotype was observed a few times. V is TRBV7-8 and J is TRBJ2-5; 7 bases are a match to TRBD2. Trimming took 5 bases from V and 0 from J; bases not matched to a gene: 6. The CDR3 has 15 amino acids. The germline CDR1 and CDR2 sequences are SGHVS and FQNEAQ. This CDR3 is CASSPTSVDQETQYF. The CDR3 bases are TGTGCCAGCAGCCCAACTAGCGTGGACCAAGAGACCCAGTACTTC.

This chain links TRBV7-2 with TRBJ2-4; the D gene is possibly TRBD1 (5 bases). V dropped 5 bases and J dropped 0 bases, with 20 bases sitting between them. The germline V gene encodes CDR1 SGHTA and CDR2 FQGNSA. The CDR3 has 18 amino acids. CDR3 DNA: TGTGCCAGCAGCGCAGACAGCCCGTTGTTTCTAGCCAAAAACATTCAGTACTTC. Its protein product is CASSADSPLFLAKNIQYF.

This clonotype occurred a few times. The chain couples TRBV5-4 to TRBJ2-3; 7 nucleotides line up with TRBD2. V was clipped by 3 bases and J by 3 bases; unmatched bases: 4. The CDR3 is made up of 14 amino acids. The V gene's germline CDR1 is SGHNT and CDR2 YYREEE (reference sequence). CDR3 residues: CASSSSGGTDTQYF. The CDR3 DNA reads as TGTGCCAGCAGCTCTTCGGGGGGAACAGATACGCAGTATTTT.